The TCR beta chain described here comes from a study of blood T cell repertoires in COVID-19. As for the study in general: T cells, B-cell-depleted T cells, or PBMCs supplied cDNA or gDNA.

Study processing details: Nucleated cell number was recorded as an estimate derived from reference gene primer amplification. Profiled with immunoSEQ multiplex PCR; TCRdb holds only in-frame clones, not every one. Clone size and V and J calls were adopted from that table, with D and trimming inferred from the DNA. The data show nearly 35,000 clones, around 90% seen once. Germline lookup yields CDR1 SNHLY and CDR2 FYNNEI. V lost 6 bases to trimming and J lost 4 bases; unmatched junction nucleotides: 9. The CDR3 extends over 15 amino acids. J is TRBJ1-5 and V is TRBV2; 7 nucleotides match TRBD1. The TCR originated in a man between 65 and 85 years old with acute or convalescent COVID-19. The sequenced sample was peripheral blood. In nucleotides, the CDR3 is TGTGCCAGCAGCCCGTTGACAGGGCGGAATCAGCCCCAGCATTTT. Protein: CASSPLTGRNQPQHF. The entire variable domain, with the rest obtained from reference TRBV2 and TRBJ1-5, is as follows: EPEVTQTPSHQVTQMGQEVILRCVPISNHLYFYWYRQILGQKVEFLVSFYNNEISEKSEIFDDQFSVERPDGSNFTLKIRSTKLEDSAMYFCASSPLTGRNQPQHFGDGTRLSIL.